These T cell receptor beta chains were read from a single sample in a study of vaccination effects on CD4 cells after COVID-19. Profiled with immunoSEQ multiplex PCR; TCRdb holds only in-frame clones, not every one. The repertoire consists of 20,000 to 25,000 clones, with around 73% occurring once and the leading ten covering roughly 9.6%. What these receptors recognize is not known. The starting material was CD4+ T cells from PBMCs cultured without peptide, obtained before COVID-19 vaccination. The source of these receptors is a human donor who received a COVID-19 vaccine. Each CDR3 is given with its conserved first and last residue. D genes are given only for firm matches. Rows give clone size only sometimes, using once, few, many, or a class for an expanded clone.

TRBV7-9	TRBJ2-2	16	TRBD2	-	TGTGCCAGCAGCCCTAGCGGGAGGTCCAACACCGGGGAGCTGTTTTTT	CASSPSGRSNTGELFF
TRBV23-1	TRBJ1-1	15	-	few	TGCGCCAGCAGTCGATGGGACTCAGAGAACACTGAAGCTTTCTTT	CASSRWDSENTEAFF
TRBV2	TRBJ1-1	13	-	-	TGTGCCAGCAGGGACAGTATGAACACTGAAGCTTTCTTT	CASRDSMNTEAFF
TRBV23-1	TRBJ2-1	15	TRBD1	few	TGCGCCACTAGGGGACAGGTCACCTCCTACAATGAGCAGTTCTTC	CATRGQVTSYNEQFF
TRBV20-1	TRBJ2-1	14	TRBD2	-	TGCAGTGCTAGTCAGGGAGGGATCCTAATTGAGCAGTTCTTC	CSASQGGILIEQFF
TRBV12-5	TRBJ2-6	17	-	once	TGTGCTAGTGGTTTGGTTGTCTCCCGCTCTGGGGCCAACGTCCTGACTTTC	CASGLVVSRSGANVLTF
TRBV5-1	TRBJ2-3	16	-	-	TGCGCCAGCAGCTTGGTTCGGGCCGGAAGAGTTAATACGCAGTATTTT	CASSLVRAGRVNTQYF
TRBV14	TRBJ1-2	13	-	-	TGTGCCAGCAGCCATCTACGAAACTATGGCTACACCTTC	CASSHLRNYGYTF
TRBV7-9	TRBJ1-1	15	-	once	TGTGCCAGCAGGGGCAGGGCCTTAATGAACACTGAAGCTTTCTTT	CASRGRALMNTEAFF
TRBV11-1	TRBJ1-2	13	-	-	TGTGCCAGCAGCTTAACAGGAGTGGGAGGCTACACCTTC	CASSLTGVGGYTF
TRBV6-6	TRBJ1-1	16	-	-	TGTGCCAGCAGTTACTCGGGGTGGGGGATGAACACTGAAGCTTTCTTT	CASSYSGWGMNTEAFF
TRBV10-3	TRBJ2-1	15	TRBD2	-	TGTGCCATCAGTGAAACGCGGGGGGGCAACAATGAGCAGTTCTTC	CAISETRGGNNEQFF
TRBV15	TRBJ1-4	14	-	-	TGTGCCACCAGCAGACGGGCAACTAATGAAAAACTGTTTTTT	CATSRRATNEKLFF